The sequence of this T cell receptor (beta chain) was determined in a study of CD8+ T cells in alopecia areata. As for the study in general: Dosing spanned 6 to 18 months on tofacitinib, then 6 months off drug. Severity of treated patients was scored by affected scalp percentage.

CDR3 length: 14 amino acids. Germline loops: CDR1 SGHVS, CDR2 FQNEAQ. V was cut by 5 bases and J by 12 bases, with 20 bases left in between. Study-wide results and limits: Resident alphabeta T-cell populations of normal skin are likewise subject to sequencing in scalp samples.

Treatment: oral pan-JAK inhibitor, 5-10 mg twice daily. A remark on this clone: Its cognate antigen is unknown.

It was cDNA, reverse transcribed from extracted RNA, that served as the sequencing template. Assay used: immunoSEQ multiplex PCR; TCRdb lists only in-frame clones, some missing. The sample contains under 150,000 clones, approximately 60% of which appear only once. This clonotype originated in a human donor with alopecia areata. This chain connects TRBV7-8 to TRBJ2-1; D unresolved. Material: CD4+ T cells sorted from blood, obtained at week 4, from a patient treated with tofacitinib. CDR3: CASSLVHLGLTQFF. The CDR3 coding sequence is TGTGCCAGCAGCCTAGTCCATCTAGGGTTGACGCAGTTCTTC.